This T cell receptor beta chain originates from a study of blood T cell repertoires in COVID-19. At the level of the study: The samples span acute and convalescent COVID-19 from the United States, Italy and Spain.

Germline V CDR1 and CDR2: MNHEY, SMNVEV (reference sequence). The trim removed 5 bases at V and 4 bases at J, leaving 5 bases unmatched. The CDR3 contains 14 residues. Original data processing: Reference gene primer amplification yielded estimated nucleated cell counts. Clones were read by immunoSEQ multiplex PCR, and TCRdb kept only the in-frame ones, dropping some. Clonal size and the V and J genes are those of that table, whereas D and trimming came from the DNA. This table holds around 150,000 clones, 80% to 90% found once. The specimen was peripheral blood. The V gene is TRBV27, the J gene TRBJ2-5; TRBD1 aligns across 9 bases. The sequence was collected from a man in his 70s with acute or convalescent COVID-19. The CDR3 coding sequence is TGTGCCAGCAGTCTCGGGACAGGGAGAGAGACCCAGTACTTC. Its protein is CASSLGTGRETQYF.